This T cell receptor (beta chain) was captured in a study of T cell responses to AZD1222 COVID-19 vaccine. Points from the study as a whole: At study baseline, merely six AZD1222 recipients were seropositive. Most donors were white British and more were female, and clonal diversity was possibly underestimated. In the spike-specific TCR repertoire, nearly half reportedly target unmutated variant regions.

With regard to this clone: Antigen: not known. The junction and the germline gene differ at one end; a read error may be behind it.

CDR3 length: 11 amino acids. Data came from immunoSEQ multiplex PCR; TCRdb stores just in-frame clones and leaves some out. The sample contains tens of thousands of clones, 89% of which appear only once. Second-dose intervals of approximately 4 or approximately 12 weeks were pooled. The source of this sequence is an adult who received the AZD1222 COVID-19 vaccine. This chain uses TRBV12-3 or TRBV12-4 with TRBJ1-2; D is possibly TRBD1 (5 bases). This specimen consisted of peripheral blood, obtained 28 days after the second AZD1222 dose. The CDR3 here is CASSLGVAGTF. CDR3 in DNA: TGTGCCAGCAGTTTAGGGGTGGCGGGGACTTTC.